Detailed here is one T cell receptor (beta chain). Regarding time point: after dendritic cell vaccination, including at tumor progression/relapse. The data stem from a study of glioma-infiltrating T cells after dendritic cell vaccination. TCRB CDR3 was amplified from 2 ug genomic DNA or less. Primers: 60 V beta forward and 13 J beta reverse. TCRdb's copy holds only in-frame clones and misses some; the assay was immunoSEQ multiplex PCR. The data hold 20,000 or so clones, with 89% observed a single time. CDR1 MNHNS and CDR2 SASEGT come from the germline V gene. The CDR3 runs to 13 residues. Trimming pared 5 bases from V and 2 bases from J, leaving 9 bases between.

Here the sequenced sample was blood, taken after dendritic cell vaccination. V and J are TRBV6-1 and TRBJ1-1; perhaps TRBD1 as D (6 bases). The sequence came from a human donor with glioblastoma. CDR3 DNA sequence: TGTGCCAGCAGTCGGACAGCCAACACTGAAGCTTTCTTT. Amino acid sequence: CASSRTANTEAFF.